What follows describes a single T cell receptor (beta chain). This sample is drawn from a study of blood T cells in healthy people across ages. Germline-derived CDR1 and CDR2 are SGHAT and FQNNGV. The CDR3 totals 14 residues. The V gene lost 5 bases and the J gene lost 4 bases, with 11 bases spanning the gap. Sample-barcoded 5' priming and a J-beta primer mix drove a second PCR of 7 to 11 cycles. Each CDR3 protein is one row after TCRdb ran MiXCR on the 5' RACE reads. The profile shows roughly 700,000 distinct CDR3 sequences, 25% of them singletons. The sample was also reused in another study, on T cells of mothers and their children.

The chain recombines TRBV11-2 with TRBJ2-2; D remains unclear. The sample taken for sequencing was blood. The sequence was obtained from a boy aged 5-17 years in good health. The CDR3 DNA follows: TGTGCCAGCAGCCCCATCACCGGCACCGGGGAGCTGTTTTTT. Encoded protein: CASSPITGTGELFF. Full variable domain (outside the CDR3, taken from reference TRBV11-2 and TRBJ2-2): EAGVAQSPRYKIIEKRQSVAFWCNPISGHATLYWYQQILGQGPKLLIQFQNNGVVDDSQLPKDRFSAERLKGVDSTLKIQPAKLEDSAVYLCASSPITGTGELFFGEGSRLTVL.